The T cell receptor beta chain under discussion was sequenced for a study of blood T cell repertoires in COVID-19. Study overall: Acute-phase and convalescent COVID-19 samples originated in the United States, Italy and Spain. T cells, B-cell-depleted T cells, or PBMCs provided the cDNA or gDNA that served as material.

Clones were read by immunoSEQ multiplex PCR, and TCRdb kept only the in-frame ones, dropping some. The table has around 400,000 clones, roughly 84% seen once. J gave up 0 bases and V 1 base, and 5 bases lay outside the gene matches. The CDR3 consists of 18 residues. From germline, CDR1 is LGHDT and CDR2 YNNKEL (reference sequence). A PCR-confirmed or clinician-diagnosed COVID-19 case had contacted exposed participants within 2 weeks of entry. The chain carries TRBV3-1 (or the pseudogene TRBV3-2) and TRBJ2-1; TRBD2 agrees at 11 bases. Material for sequencing was PBMCs or T cells enriched from blood (not recorded which). The sequence was collected from a woman in her late teens or twenties who had been exposed to COVID-19. The CDR3 bases are TGTGCCAGCAGCCAAGCCCTTCTAGCGGGGGGCTCCTACAATGAGCAGTTCTTC. Protein product: CASSQALLAGGSYNEQFF.